Shown below are 31 T cell receptor beta chains from a single sample sequenced in a study of a mutant IDH1 vaccine in newly diagnosed glioma. This sample's time point: baseline, week 1 (first vaccination visit). Noted treatment: pre-vaccination baseline after standard-of-care therapy. Produced via immunoSEQ multiplex PCR; TCRdb's table is partial and in-frame only. Here the sample spans tens of thousands of clones, roughly 80% being singletons. Here the sequenced sample was PBMCs, taken from a glioma patient treated with radiotherapy, temozolomide or both. These receptors all come from a man in his late teens or twenties with glioma.

This sequence joins TRBV5-5 and TRBJ2-5, with 10 bases fitting TRBD1. This CDR3 comprises 16 residues. Germline CDR1 is SGHKS and CDR2 is YYEKEE (reference sequence). Trimming at V came to 3 bases and at J to 4 bases, leaving 9 bases not matched to a gene. The CDR3 reads CASSSRTGGGIETQYF. The CDR3 bases are TGTGCCAGCAGCTCCCGGACAGGGGGAGGGATAGAGACCCAGTACTTC.

This clone was found once. This chain connects TRBV4-3 to TRBJ2-7; D is ambiguous. Germline assignment: CDR1 LGHNA and CDR2 YSLEER. Trimming shortened V by 0 bases and J by 0 bases, and 12 bases separated the two germline ends. The CDR3 extends over 16 amino acids. CDR3 nucleotide sequence: TGCGCCAGCAGCCAAGACCCCAGTGCGGTCTCCTACGAGCAGTACTTC. Translation: CASSQDPSAVSYEQYF.

The V call is TRBV30, the J call TRBJ2-7, with TRBD2 matching 11 bases. Germline-derived CDR1 and CDR2 are GTSNPN and SVGIG (reference sequence). The trim removed 1 base at V and 0 bases at J, leaving 8 bases unmatched. This CDR3 spans 17 amino acids. This CDR3 reads CAWSGGTSGPSSYEQYF. As DNA, the CDR3 is TGTGCCTGGAGTGGAGGGACTAGCGGACCAAGCTCCTACGAGCAGTACTTC. Combining the CDR3 with reference TRBV30 and TRBJ2-7 gives the whole variable domain SQTIHQWPATLVQPVGSPLSLECTVEGTSNPNLYWYRQAAGRGLQLLFYSVGIGQISSEVPQNLSASRPQDRQFILSSKKLLLSDSGFYLCAWSGGTSGPSSYEQYFGPGTRLTVT.

The CDR3 region is CASSLAGGVTGANVLTF. For the CDR3, the DNA is TGCGCCAGCAGCTTGGCCGGGGGGGTTACCGGGGCCAACGTCCTGACTTTC. The chain employs TRBV5-1 and TRBJ2-6, with TRBD2 identical over 8 bases. The CDR3 totals 17 residues. With 0 bases clipped from V and 4 bases from J, the junction kept 6 bases outside the gene matches. Per germline, CDR1 SGHRS and CDR2 YFSETQ. Complete variable domain (other parts from reference TRBV5-1 and TRBJ2-6): KAGVTQTPRYLIKTRGQQVTLSCSPISGHRSVSWYQQTPGQGLQFLFEYFSETQRNKGNFPGRFSGRQFSNSRSEMNVSTLELGDSALYLCASSLAGGVTGANVLTFGAGSRLTVL.

The chain links TRBV30 to TRBJ2-6, with unresolved D. Germline V lookup: CDR1 GTSNPN, CDR2 SVGIG (reference sequence). The germline V and J ends were trimmed by 4 bases and 4 bases, with 5 bases remaining between them. The CDR3 is made up of 12 amino acids. Here the CDR3 reads CAWTPGANVLTF. The CDR3 DNA reads as TGTGCCTGGACCCCGGGGGCCAACGTCCTGACTTTC.

The chain uses TRBV6-6 and TRBJ1-1; 10 bases match TRBD1. The CDR3 length is 15 residues. V lost 2 bases, J lost 7 bases, and 7 bases stayed unmatched. The germline V gene has CDR1 MNHNY and CDR2 SVGAGI (reference sequence). The CDR3 sequence is CASSYPGTGEDEAFF. DNA for the CDR3: TGTGCCAGCAGTTACCCCGGGACAGGGGAGGATGAAGCTTTCTTT.

J is TRBJ1-2 and V is TRBV4-1; TRBD1 might be the D (6 bases). Germline CDR1 reads MGHRA; CDR2 reads YSYEKL. Trimming cost V 3 bases and J 6 bases, with 8 bases left between them. The CDR3 extends over 12 amino acids. The CDR3 DNA is TGCGCCAGCAGCCACTACAGGGATGGCTACACCTTC. Translating gives CASSHYRDGYTF.

This clone was observed a single time. The V and J genes are TRBV6-5 and TRBJ1-1; D call uncertain. The germline V and J ends were trimmed by 0 bases and 1 base, with 9 bases remaining between them. This CDR3 contains 15 residues. Germline V lookup: CDR1 MNHEY, CDR2 SVGAGI. The CDR3: CASSYSPGPNTEAFF. The CDR3 DNA follows: TGTGCCAGCAGTTACTCTCCGGGCCCGAACACTGAAGCTTTCTTT.

The chain uses TRBV7-9 and TRBJ1-1, with D unclear. Trimming removed 5 bases from V and 8 bases from J, with 15 bases in between. The CDR3 length is 13 residues. The germline CDR1 and CDR2 sequences are SEHNR and FQNEAQ (reference sequence). The CDR3: CASSLPGTIEAFF. The CDR3 DNA reads TGTGCCAGCAGCCTACCCGGCACTATAGAAGCTTTCTTT.

The chain employs TRBV6-5 and TRBJ1-2; D is possibly TRBD1 (5 bases). The CDR3 is 15 amino acids. V lost 2 bases and J 0 bases, leaving 10 bases between the germline ends. Germline V gene lookup returns CDR1 MNHEY and CDR2 SVGAGI. The CDR3 coding sequence is TGTGCCAGCAGTTACGAGGCAGGGTCTAACTATGGCTACACCTTC. Its translation is CASSYEAGSNYGYTF.

This sequence joins TRBV7-3 and TRBJ2-6; the match to TRBD2 covers 9 bases. CDR1 SGHTA and CDR2 FQGTGA come from the germline V gene. The V and J ends lost 5 bases and 3 bases, in that order; junction bases with no gene match: 11. The CDR3 loop spans 18 amino acids. The CDR3 sequence is CASSAFSGSSVGANVLTF. CDR3 nucleotides: TGTGCCAGCAGCGCGTTTAGCGGGAGTTCAGTTGGGGCCAACGTCCTGACTTTC.

This chain connects TRBV29-1 to TRBJ2-2; 14 bases line up with TRBD2. The J segment lost 8 bases and the V segment lost 1 base, leaving 6 bases of the junction unmatched. The CDR3 sequence is 16 residues long. Per germline, CDR1 SQVTM and CDR2 ANQGSEA. This CDR3 reads CSVEVPGLAGAGELFF. The CDR3 DNA follows: TGCAGCGTTGAAGTCCCGGGACTAGCGGGAGCAGGGGAGCTGTTTTTT.

The chain has TRBV5-1 and TRBJ2-3; D might be TRBD1 (5 bases). Germline assignment: CDR1 SGHRS and CDR2 YFSETQ. The CDR3 loop spans 14 amino acids. V was cut by 2 bases and J by 2 bases, with 9 bases left in between. The DNA for the CDR3 is TGCGCCAGCAGCTTAGACAGTGACACAGATACGCAGTATTTT. Translation: CASSLDSDTDTQYF.

The V and J genes are TRBV19 and TRBJ1-1, with TRBD1 matching over 7 bases. CDR1 is LNHDA, CDR2 SQIVND, per germline (reference sequence). The CDR3 has 15 residues. V lost 1 base to trimming and J lost 5 bases; unmatched junction nucleotides: 7. The DNA of the CDR3 is TGTGCCAGTAGTATAGTCGGCCAGGGGGGGACTGAAGCTTTCTTT. Residues: CASSIVGQGGTEAFF.

This clone came up a few times. The chain links TRBV18 to TRBJ2-7, with 8 nucleotides matching TRBD2. Germline trimming cut 4 bases from V and 2 bases from J; bases unmatched to any gene: 4. Germline V CDR1 and CDR2: KGHSH, LQKENI. CDR3 size: 14 residues. Here the CDR3 reads CASSRLAPTYEQYF. The CDR3 DNA reads as TGTGCCAGCTCACGACTAGCGCCTACCTACGAGCAGTACTTC.

This chain joins TRBV15 and TRBJ2-7; D assignment may be TRBD1 or TRBD2 (5 bases each). The CDR3 spans 16 residues. Trimming took 3 bases from V and 0 from J, leaving 15 bases between them. Germline assignment: CDR1 LNHNV and CDR2 YYDKDF (reference sequence). The CDR3 is CATSSFQAGTSYEQYF. For the CDR3, the DNA is TGTGCCACCAGCAGTTTTCAAGCCGGGACCTCCTACGAGCAGTACTTC.

The chain joins TRBV15 to TRBJ2-2; 8 bases map to TRBD2. With V trimmed by 0 bases and J by 4 bases, 7 bases remained unmatched. This CDR3 contains 17 residues. The germline gives CDR1 LNHNV, CDR2 YYDKDF (reference sequence). The CDR3 bases are TGTGCCACCAGCAGAGAGGAGTTAGCGGGACTCACCGGGGAGCTGTTTTTT. This encodes CATSREELAGLTGELFF.

The gene calls are TRBV5-6 and TRBJ1-4; D remains ambiguous. The V gene's germline CDR1 is SGHDT and CDR2 YYEEEE. Trimming cost V 2 bases and J 5 bases, with 4 bases left between them. The CDR3 is made up of 12 amino acids. The CDR3 sequence: CASSFENEKLFF. CDR3 sequence (DNA): TGTGCCAGCAGCTTTGAAAATGAAAAACTGTTTTTT.

The chain has TRBV6-1 and TRBJ1-5, with no clear D. The CDR3 has 17 amino acids. The V and J ends lost 1 base and 1 base respectively, with 14 bases between them. Germline V gene data show CDR1 as MNHNS and CDR2 as SASEGT. The CDR3 DNA reads as TGTGCCAGCAGTGAAGGGAATCGGGTTGGGAGCAATCAGCCCCAGCATTTT. It translates to CASSEGNRVGSNQPQHF.

This chain connects TRBV5-1 to TRBJ2-5, with TRBD2 matching 9 bases. Looked up from germline, CDR1 is SGHRS and CDR2 is YFSETQ. The CDR3 is 16 residues long. V lost 0 bases, J lost 4 bases, and 7 bases stayed unmatched. The CDR3 loop reads CASSLVAGVIVETQYF. The DNA of the CDR3 is TGCGCCAGCAGCTTGGTAGCGGGAGTTATTGTAGAGACCCAGTACTTC.

The V and J genes are TRBV5-5 and TRBJ2-1; D assignment may be TRBD1 or TRBD2 (5 bases each). CDR1 and CDR2 (germline): SGHKS, YYEKEE (reference sequence). The V end lost 4 bases, the J end lost 3 bases, and 11 bases lay between the germline ends. This CDR3 is 14 amino acids long. The CDR3 DNA follows: TGTGCCAGCAGCCCAGGGACGGGCTACAATGAGCAGTTCTTC. Translating gives CASSPGTGYNEQFF.

This sequence joins TRBV19 and TRBJ2-2; D remains ambiguous. V gave up 6 bases and J gave up 0 bases, with 14 bases separating them. The length of the CDR3 is 16 residues. The germline gives CDR1 LNHDA, CDR2 SQIVND (reference sequence). CDR3 in DNA: TGTGCCAGTAGCCCGGACCGGACGGCGAACACCGGGGAGCTGTTTTTT. Its translation is CASSPDRTANTGELFF.

This chain joins TRBV13 and TRBJ1-1; D unclear. The CDR3 is 13 amino acids. Germline values: CDR1 PRHDT, CDR2 FYEKMQ (reference sequence). Trimming removed 3 bases from V and 4 bases from J, with 9 bases in between. This chain's CDR3 is CASSFNFLTEAFF. CDR3 DNA: TGTGCCAGCAGCTTCAACTTTCTCACTGAAGCTTTCTTT.

This rearrangement joins TRBV5-6 to TRBJ2-3, with D possibly matching TRBD2 (5 bases). The V and J ends lost 0 bases and 2 bases respectively, with 13 bases between them. Per the germline V gene, CDR1 is SGHDT and CDR2 is YYEEEE. The CDR3 runs to 16 residues. The CDR3 nucleotides are TGTGCCAGCAGCTTGGGACCGGGGTTCATCACAGATACGCAGTATTTT. It codes for CASSLGPGFITDTQYF.

The rearrangement links TRBV30 to TRBJ1-5; TRBD1 might be the D (6 bases). The CDR3 spans 13 residues. V was shortened by 3 bases and J by 4 bases, with 10 bases between the two germline ends. From germline, CDR1 is GTSNPN and CDR2 SVGIG (reference sequence). CDR3 loop: CAWSIQGNQPQHF. In DNA, the CDR3 is TGTGCCTGGAGCATACAGGGAAATCAGCCCCAGCATTTT.

This clone showed up just a few times. The chain employs TRBV9 and TRBJ2-1; 8 bases fit TRBD2. The CDR3 runs to 15 residues. V lost 4 bases to trimming and J lost 7 bases; unmatched junction nucleotides: 10. The germline V gene has CDR1 SGDLS and CDR2 YYNGEE. The CDR3 sequence: CASSSSGGRGNEQFF. For the CDR3, the DNA is TGTGCCAGCAGCTCCAGCGGGGGCCGGGGGAATGAGCAGTTCTTC.

The V call is TRBV7-2, the J call TRBJ1-5; TRBD1 might be the D (5 bases). The CDR3 sequence is 15 residues long. V lost 5 bases and J 4 bases, leaving 15 bases between the germline ends. Germline CDR1 and CDR2: SGHTA and FQGNSA. CDR3 coding DNA: TGTGCCAGCAGCCCGGCGGGACCGATAAATCAGCCCCAGCATTTT. This encodes CASSPAGPINQPQHF. The full variable domain, with the rest looked up from reference TRBV7-2 and TRBJ1-5, is GAGVSQSPSNKVTEKGKDVELRCDPISGHTALYWYRQSLGQGLEFLIYFQGNSAPDKSGLPSDRFSAERTGGSVSTLTIQRTQQEDSAVYLCASSPAGPINQPQHFGDGTRLSIL.

The chain uses TRBV19 and TRBJ1-2; D unresolved. V dropped 3 bases and J dropped 5 bases, with 7 bases sitting between them. This CDR3 is 12 amino acids long. Germline loops: CDR1 LNHDA, CDR2 SQIVND (reference sequence). CDR3 DNA: TGTGCCAGTAGTATGCTGGAGTATGGCTACACCTTC. Protein product: CASSMLEYGYTF.

CDR3 loop: CASSGPYTF. Written as DNA, the CDR3 is TGTGCCAGCAGCGGCCCCTACACCTTC. V usage is TRBV6-1 and J usage is TRBJ1-2, with unresolved D. The ends were cut back, 6 bases at V and 10 bases at J, with 6 bases in the middle. Germline values: CDR1 MNHNS, CDR2 SASEGT. This CDR3 spans 9 amino acids.

This chain uses TRBV6-5 with TRBJ1-2, with a tentative D call TRBD1 (6 bases). The CDR3 runs to 14 residues. Germline CDR1 and CDR2: MNHEY and SVGAGI. V gave up 0 bases and J gave up 8 bases, with 13 bases separating them. CDR3 loop: CASSYSGGAGGYTF. The CDR3 DNA is TGTGCCAGCAGTTACTCGGGGGGCGCTGGGGGCTACACCTTC.

This clone was picked up one time. The V gene is TRBV4-1, the J gene TRBJ1-5; possible D gene TRBD1, 5 bases. V was cut by 0 bases and J by 8 bases, with 14 bases left in between. The CDR3 is 15 amino acids. From germline, CDR1 is MGHRA and CDR2 YSYEKL. The chain's CDR3 is CASSQEGSGREPQHF. CDR3 in DNA: TGCGCCAGCAGCCAAGAAGGGTCAGGGAGGGAGCCCCAGCATTTT.